One and the same sample provided the 6 T cell receptor beta chains below, sequenced in a study of blood T cell repertoires in COVID-19. Sequencing was performed with immunoSEQ multiplex PCR; in TCRdb, only in-frame clones are kept and a portion is missing. The sample has fewer than 250,000 clones, 82% seen once. The source material was peripheral blood. These receptors came from an elderly woman with acute or convalescent COVID-19.

This clone was seen a handful of times. This chain uses TRBV4-1 with TRBJ1-2; D possibly corresponds to TRBD1 (5 bases). CDR1 is MGHRA and CDR2 is YSYEKL in the germline V gene. The CDR3 sequence is 16 residues long. V was shortened by 0 bases and J by 2 bases, with 13 bases between the two germline ends. The CDR3 coding sequence is TGCGCCAGCAGCCAAGATCGGGGGACGTTCAACTATGGCTACACCTTC. Residues: CASSQDRGTFNYGYTF.

This clone has just one count. The chain links TRBV7-2 to TRBJ1-2; D uncertain. The V and J ends lost 3 bases and 2 bases respectively, with 7 bases between them. CDR1 SGHTA and CDR2 FQGNSA come from the germline V gene. The CDR3 contains 13 residues. In DNA form, the CDR3 reads TGTGCCAGCAGCTTCGGCGGGAACTATGGCTACACCTTC. Its protein product is CASSFGGNYGYTF.

This chain connects TRBV7-2 to TRBJ2-3; the D gene is possibly TRBD2 (6 bases). This CDR3 has 15 amino acids. Trimming stripped 1 base from V and 0 bases from J, with 8 bases between. Germline V gives CDR1 SGHTA, CDR2 FQGNSA. The CDR3 region has the DNA TGTGCCAGCAGCTTAGGGGGGGTTAGCACAGATACGCAGTATTTT. Translating gives CASSLGGVSTDTQYF.

This clone was seen a handful of times. This chain joins TRBV6-5 and TRBJ1-1; D possibly corresponds to TRBD1 (5 bases). Germline values: CDR1 MNHEY, CDR2 SVGAGI. The CDR3 extends over 12 amino acids. V gave up 6 bases and J gave up 3 bases, with 8 bases separating them. The CDR3 bases are TGTGCCAGCAGGAAAGGGGACACTGAAGCTTTCTTT. This translates into CASRKGDTEAFF.

This chain connects TRBV3-1 (or the pseudogene TRBV3-2) to TRBJ2-7, with 7 positions matching TRBD1. The CDR3 runs to 13 residues. Unmatched junction bases numbered 6, after V lost 6 bases and J lost 4 bases. The germline CDR1 and CDR2 sequences are LGHDT and YNNKEL (reference sequence). The CDR3 sequence: CASSPGGPYEQYF. CDR3 DNA: TGTGCCAGCAGTCCAGGGGGTCCTTACGAGCAGTACTTC.

This sequence joins TRBV12-3 or TRBV12-4 and TRBJ1-1; no definite D call. CDR3 length: 13 amino acids. V was shortened by 5 bases and J by 10 bases, with 17 bases between the two germline ends. This CDR3 is CASSPRQALPAFF. Here the CDR3 DNA reads TGTGCCAGCAGTCCCAGACAAGCCTTGCCAGCTTTCTTT.